This is a list of T cell receptor beta chains from one sample in a study of blood T cell repertoires in COVID-19. Data came from immunoSEQ multiplex PCR; TCRdb stores just in-frame clones and leaves some out. Of about 320,000 clones detected, approximately 91% appear once; the ten largest clones hold about 5.2%. Sequencing was carried out using PBMCs or T cells enriched from blood (not recorded which). The receptors originated from a man between 60 and 70 years old who had recovered from COVID-19. CDR3s leave out the opening cysteine and the closing phenylalanine or tryptophan.

j_gene | v_gene | CDR3aa
TRBJ2-5 | TRBV5-1 | ASSYSGTEETQY
TRBJ2-3 | TRBV5-1 | ASSLAGIGTDTQY
TRBJ1-1 | TRBV27 | ASSLEPRGNTEAF
TRBJ1-5 | TRBV6-5 | ASRPDRDQPQH
TRBJ2-5 | TRBV7-2 | ASSLGTSGRRGETQY
TRBJ1-2 | TRBV5-1 | ASSLSGDAYGYT
TRBJ1-2 | TRBV5-6 | ASSLGQITYGYT
TRBJ2-3 | TRBV19 | ASSIIGQGAEDTQY
TRBJ2-7 | TRBV5-5 | ASSFLAGSGREQY
TRBJ2-1 | TRBV12-3/TRBV12-4 | ASSFLGVNEQF
TRBJ2-5 | TRBV25-1 | ASSEAGLAGGQETQY
TRBJ1-1 | TRBV23-1 | ASSSANVSYTEAF
TRBJ2-7 | TRBV6-5 | ASRTSGRTEY
TRBJ1-2 | TRBV5-4 | ASSSPGQINYGYT
TRBJ2-2 | TRBV5-4 | ASSARTGPNTGELF
TRBJ2-2 | TRBV9 | ASSSFVTGELF
TRBJ2-1 | TRBV18 | ASSPPVSGRANNEQF
TRBJ1-5 | TRBV6-5 | ASSYSGQGGNQPQH
TRBJ2-1 | TRBV28 | ASSLLRTAEGYNEQF
TRBJ1-1 | TRBV5-5 | ASSLGTVHGTEAF
TRBJ1-5 | TRBV24-1 | ATSTPGDGNQPQH
TRBJ1-4 | TRBV7-3 | ASSLFSGQRNNEKLF
TRBJ2-1 | TRBV27 | ASRGRTSGRGRRADEQF
TRBJ2-2 | TRBV6-2/TRBV6-3 | ASSYGTSGNPTGELF
TRBJ1-4 | TRBV15 | ATSRDGRGREKLF
TRBJ2-2 | TRBV4-1 | ASSLRTGGDTGELF
TRBJ2-7 | TRBV5-4 | ASSHRQSYEQY
TRBJ2-1 | TRBV27 | ASSLIIAGGGNEQF
TRBJ1-2 | TRBV4-1 | ASSLNEQGPGGYT
TRBJ1-6 | TRBV25-1 | ASSRGRNNSPLH
TRBJ1-5 | TRBV6-5 | ASSSRRSSNQPQH
TRBJ2-1 | TRBV20-1 | SASRFAAGGSYNEQF
TRBJ1-1 | TRBV7-9 | ASSGPRADTEAF
TRBJ2-7 | TRBV7-9 | ASSHGEQY
TRBJ2-1 | TRBV11-3 | ASSFSAGAYNEQF
TRBJ1-2 | TRBV7-8 | ASSLAGTAPNT
TRBJ2-7 | TRBV5-1 | ASSLEASGSSSYEQY
TRBJ1-1 | TRBV2 | ASGTQGVRTEAF
TRBJ2-3 | TRBV7-3 | ASSEGQGYTDTQY
TRBJ2-7 | TRBV28 | ASRTGAYEQY